The 10 T cell receptor beta chains below come from one sample, sequenced in a study of shared clonotypes between healthy human individuals. Method: immunoSEQ multiplex PCR; TCRdb's copy keeps in-frame clones and lacks some. The table lists over a million clones, roughly 96% of them singletons, with roughly 1.1% in the top ten. The specimen was naive CD4+ T cells sorted from blood. Subset meaning: CD45RA+ positively selected. These receptors all come from a man aged 25-40 years in good health.

The J gene is TRBJ1-1, the V gene TRBV29-1, with 9 nucleotides matching TRBD1. V gave up 5 bases and J gave up 5 bases; unmatched junction bases: 6. The germline V gene has CDR1 SQVTM and CDR2 ANQGSEA. The CDR3 extends over 13 amino acids. DNA of the CDR3: TGCAGCGTTAAGGAACAGGGGGCTACTGAAGCTTTCTTT. The encoded protein is CSVKEQGATEAFF.

The rearrangement joins TRBV4-1 to TRBJ2-3, with 8 bases lining up with TRBD2. V shed 5 bases, J shed 0 bases, and the junction held 13 bases outside the gene matches. The CDR3 spans 18 residues. Germline CDR1 is MGHRA and CDR2 is YSYEKL. CDR3 bases: TGCGCCAGCAGCTATCAGGAAAATAGCGGGGATAGCACAGATACGCAGTATTTT. As protein: CASSYQENSGDSTDTQYF.

The chain is built from TRBV28 and TRBJ2-1, with TRBD2 matching over 7 bases. The germline CDR1 and CDR2 sequences are MDHEN and SYDVKM. The CDR3 length is 9 residues. The J segment lost 15 bases and the V segment lost 6 bases, leaving 2 bases of the junction unmatched. CDR3 sequence: CASSPSGFF. In DNA form, the CDR3 reads TGTGCCAGCAGCCCTAGCGGGTTCTTC. The full variable domain, rest sourced from reference TRBV28 and TRBJ2-1, is DVKVTQSSRYLVKRTGEKVFLECVQDMDHENMFWYRQDPGLGLRLIYFSYDVKMKEKGDIPEGYSVSREKKERFSLILESASTNQTSMYLCASSPSGFFGPGTRLTVL.

As for this clone: Different DNA sequences within this sample yield the same CDR3. This chain's CDR3 is CSARRDTEAFF. The CDR3 region has the DNA TGCAGTGCTCGCAGGGATACTGAAGCTTTCTTT. The J gene is TRBJ1-1, the V gene TRBV20-1; tentatively, D is TRBD1 (5 bases). Germline loops: CDR1 DFQATT, CDR2 SNEGSKA (reference sequence). This CDR3 contains 11 residues. The V end lost 5 bases, the J end lost 5 bases, and 9 bases lay between the germline ends.

CDR3 nucleotides: TGCAGTGCCCCCCGAAGGGGTGAGCAGTACTTC. Translation gives CSAPRRGEQYF. V and J are TRBV20-1 and TRBJ2-7; TRBD1 is a possible D gene (5 bases). Germline-derived CDR1 and CDR2 are DFQATT and SNEGSKA (reference sequence). The CDR3 has 11 amino acids. V gave up 6 bases and J gave up 7 bases, with 13 bases separating them.

The chain is built from TRBV4-1 and TRBJ2-2, with D possibly called TRBD1 or TRBD2 (5 bases each). Germline V gene lookup returns CDR1 MGHRA and CDR2 YSYEKL. CDR3 length: 15 amino acids. The V end lost 2 bases, the J end lost 4 bases, and 11 bases lay between the germline ends. CDR3 protein: CASSQLGAGTGELFF. CDR3 bases: TGCGCCAGCAGCCAATTAGGGGCGGGCACCGGGGAGCTGTTTTTT.

This chain links TRBV14 with TRBJ2-1; D may be TRBD1 (6 bases). Germline CDR1 SGHDN, CDR2 FVKESK. The CDR3 spans 18 residues. V was clipped by 2 bases and J by 3 bases, with 20 bases between them. Here the CDR3 reads CASSQPNPRTVGYNEQFF. CDR3 coding DNA: TGTGCCAGCAGCCAACCTAACCCTAGGACAGTGGGCTACAATGAGCAGTTCTTC.

This chain links TRBV12-5 with TRBJ2-1; 7 bases agree with TRBD1. This CDR3 is built from 15 residues. The V gene's germline CDR1 is LGHNT and CDR2 FRNRAP. The trim removed 2 bases at V and 5 bases at J, leaving 6 bases unmatched. The CDR3 here is CASGLNRGRNNEQFF. The CDR3 DNA follows: TGTGCTAGTGGTTTGAACAGGGGCCGAAACAATGAGCAGTTCTTC.

The J gene is TRBJ1-3, the V gene TRBV5-1; TRBD1 is a possible D gene (5 bases). The CDR3 has 16 amino acids. The germline V gene encodes CDR1 SGHRS and CDR2 YFSETQ. V gave up 2 bases and J gave up 0 bases, with 12 bases separating them. CDR3 sequence reads: CASSLGAAASGNTIYF. CDR3 bases: TGCGCCAGCAGCTTAGGGGCAGCCGCCTCTGGAAACACCATATATTTT.

J is TRBJ2-1 and V is TRBV5-1, with D unresolved. Germline loops: CDR1 SGHRS, CDR2 YFSETQ. Trimming shortened V by 2 bases and J by 11 bases, and 20 bases separated the two germline ends. The CDR3 consists of 15 residues. This CDR3 reads CASSFREGLEFKQFF. The CDR3 coding sequence is TGCGCCAGCAGCTTTAGGGAAGGGCTGGAATTTAAGCAGTTCTTC.